Shown below are 3 T cell receptor beta chains from a single sample sequenced in a study of cytomegalovirus exposure and HLA in healthy donors. Vbeta (60) and Jbeta (13) primers were used in the PCR. Method: immunoSEQ multiplex PCR; TCRdb's copy keeps in-frame clones and lacks some. The data show approximately 170,000 clones, with around 79% seen just once and approximately 1.5% held by the top ten. The sequenced material came from PBMCs. The receptor set was obtained from a woman under 30 in good health and CMV-seronegative.

The chain recombines TRBV13 with TRBJ2-1; 11 bases agree with TRBD2. V lost 5 bases, J lost 3 bases, and 6 bases stayed unmatched. CDR1 PRHDT and CDR2 FYEKMQ come from the germline V gene (reference sequence). The CDR3 sequence is 16 residues long. The CDR3 coding sequence is TGTGCCAGCAGCCCGGGACTAGCGGCCTTCTACAATGAGCAGTTCTTC. As protein: CASSPGLAAFYNEQFF.

This sequence joins TRBV27 and TRBJ1-4; D call uncertain. The CDR3 contains 14 residues. Trimming removed 3 bases from V and 7 bases from J, with 12 bases in between. Germline assignment: CDR1 MNHEY and CDR2 SMNVEV (reference sequence). For the CDR3, the DNA is TGTGCCAGCAGTTTTAAGTCCGGGGTTGAAAAACTGTTTTTT. Residues: CASSFKSGVEKLFF.

This chain connects TRBV15 to TRBJ2-7, with D possibly matching TRBD2 (5 bases). The CDR3 sequence is 13 residues long. V lost 6 bases to trimming and J lost 2 bases, with 11 bases between them. Germline assignment: CDR1 LNHNV and CDR2 YYDKDF (reference sequence). The CDR3: CATRDPGTYEQYF. In nucleotides, the CDR3 is TGTGCCACCAGGGACCCGGGGACCTACGAGCAGTACTTC.